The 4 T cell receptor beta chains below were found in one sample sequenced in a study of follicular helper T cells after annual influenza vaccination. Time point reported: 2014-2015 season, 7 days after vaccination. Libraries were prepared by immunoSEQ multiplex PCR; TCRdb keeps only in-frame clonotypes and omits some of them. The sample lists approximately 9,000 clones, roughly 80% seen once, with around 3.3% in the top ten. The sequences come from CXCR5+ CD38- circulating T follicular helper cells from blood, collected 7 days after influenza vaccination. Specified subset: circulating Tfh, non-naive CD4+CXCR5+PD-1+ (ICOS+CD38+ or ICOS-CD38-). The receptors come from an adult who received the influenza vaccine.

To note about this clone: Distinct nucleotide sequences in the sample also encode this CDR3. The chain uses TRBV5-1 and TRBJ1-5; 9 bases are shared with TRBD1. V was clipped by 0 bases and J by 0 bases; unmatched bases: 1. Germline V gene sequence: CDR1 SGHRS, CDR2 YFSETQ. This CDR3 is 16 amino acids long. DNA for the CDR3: TGCGCCAGCAGCTTGGGGACAGGGGATAGCAATCAGCCCCAGCATTTT. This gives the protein CASSLGTGDSNQPQHF.

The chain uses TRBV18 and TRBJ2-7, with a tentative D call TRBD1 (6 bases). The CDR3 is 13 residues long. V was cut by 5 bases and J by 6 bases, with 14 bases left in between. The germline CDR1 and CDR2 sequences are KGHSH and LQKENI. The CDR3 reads CASSLQGSGEQYF. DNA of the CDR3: TGTGCCAGCTCATTACAGGGTTCCGGCGAGCAGTACTTC.

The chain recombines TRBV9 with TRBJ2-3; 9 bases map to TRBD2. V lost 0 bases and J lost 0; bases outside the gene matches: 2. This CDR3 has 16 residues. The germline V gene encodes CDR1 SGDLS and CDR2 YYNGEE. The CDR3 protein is CASSVGGRASTDTQYF. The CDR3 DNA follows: TGTGCCAGCAGCGTAGGCGGGAGGGCTAGCACAGATACGCAGTATTTT.

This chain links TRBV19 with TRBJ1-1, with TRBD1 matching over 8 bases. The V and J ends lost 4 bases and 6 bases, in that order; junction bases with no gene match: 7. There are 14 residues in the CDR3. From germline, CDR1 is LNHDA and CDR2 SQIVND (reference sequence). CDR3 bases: TGTGCCAGTAGTACACAACACAGGGGGGCTGAAGCTTTCTTT. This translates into CASSTQHRGAEAFF.